This T cell receptor (beta chain) was profiled in a study of cytomegalovirus exposure and HLA in healthy donors (dated by TCRdb to between 2016 and 2019). With regard to the full study: In an earlier analysis of 450 to 750 of the donors, 250 to 300 Gb of sequence data and 95 million to 130 million unique TCR beta sequences from about 190 million T cells were reported. Around 320 gigabases of sequencing data and approximately 84 million unique TCR sequences were included in an early release covering several hundred HLA-typed donors. Among the roughly 430 genotyped donors, around 81% belonged to the genetic ancestry cluster associated with self-reported Caucasian donors. The study was designed to test whether signatures of past pathogen exposure could be identified by cataloging public T cell receptors. The T cell repertoires of 666 subjects were profiled by immunosequencing and related to cytomegalovirus serostatus. In addition to the first cohort of around 670 subjects, a separate validation cohort of 120 different subjects was used. To predict cytomegalovirus infection status, the study brought together high-throughput TCR immunosequencing, statistical association of individual TCRs with disease status, and machine learning. To study patterns of TCR occurrence, a later analysis re-analyzed previously published TCR beta repertoires from 550 to 800 donors and added high-resolution HLA genotyping. In the later analysis, no new phenotypic data were used to find candidate immune exposures; instead, reliance was placed on TCR beta sequences and their occurrence across donors. An earlier analysis of some 600 of the donors applied high-throughput TCR beta sequencing to assess whether each TCR beta V gene segment acted as functional or pseudogenic. Donor age, sex, ethnicity and CMV serostatus were compiled alongside the repertoire data. A later genetic analysis took genome-wide SNP genotypes for about 65% of the 666 donors and used that subset as a discovery cohort. Every discovery cohort repertoire had been produced on one sequencing platform. Class I and class II HLA loci were covered by the typing at four-digit resolution. Typing coverage varied by locus: roughly 629-640 donors for A, B, C, DRB1 and DQB1; approximately 500 for DQA1; around 570 for DPA1; under 490 for DPB1. A few DR-DQ haplotypes were treated as single units for association and clustering because of strong linkage in the cohort. Among around 400 genotyped donors of the cohort, an average of approximately 220,000 unique TCR beta nucleotide sequences was sequenced per donor, of which about 18% were non-productive. Paper-wide results and their limitations: A further reported finding was that TCR beta sequences accurately predicted the HLA-A and HLA-B alleles for most subjects in the first cohort. A later analysis found that TCR association rates varied across HLA loci, with DRB1 alleles showing the most associated TCRs and HLA-C alleles the fewest. Specific HLA alleles were associated with 16,951 TCR beta sequences at a false discovery rate of 0.05 in a later analysis. A few of the identified cytomegalovirus-associated TCR beta chains were confirmed in vitro to be specific for cytomegalovirus antigens. Because counts were too low, about 17 rarely observed V segments, including chromosome 9 orphons, were excluded from the earlier analysis of 587 of the donors. A group of highly shared sequence variants was considered likely to be a technical artifact of the sequencing pipeline. Compared with the approximately 670-donor mean, donors in an Asian-associated ancestry cluster had fewer N-insertions in productive TCRs, according to a later genetic analysis. Most CMV-associated TCR beta chains appeared to be HLA-restricted in a later analysis, and the HLA associations seemed to be driven largely by CMV exposure. Broadly in line with IMGT annotations, most TCR beta V segments showed up in productive rearrangements about 87% or about 30% of the time in an earlier analysis of about 500 of the donors. The authors suggested that the approach could potentially be generalized to other disease states and immunological phenotypes. Several of the top co-occurrence clusters appeared to be linked to parvovirus B19, influenza, CMV and Epstein-Barr virus, according to a later analysis. Across donors, most TCR sequences were observed very rarely, whereas some public TCRs were present in many individuals. Assigning TCR associations to individual alleles was difficult when HLA alleles, especially DR and DQ, strongly co-occurred. For the cohort, immune exposure information was limited to CMV serostatus. This cohort had only TCR beta chains sequenced, and the lack of alpha or paired-chain data limited which features could be detected. The study listed approximately 160 TCR beta chains as associated with cytomegalovirus. Sequencing depth was assumed to be roughly uniform across donors in the presence/absence analyses, though that assumption may not hold. The 87-base-pair reads could not distinguish some IMGT-functional V segments, including TRBV6-2 and TRBV6-3, so those segments were excluded. A later genetic analysis associated a missense DCLRE1C variant with V-gene and J-gene trimming of TCR beta chains, and an independent cohort replicated the association. Linkage disequilibrium might explain the correlated functional status among segregating V segments, but an unknown experimental factor could not be excluded. Compared with equally common non-associated chains, HLA-associated TCR beta chains in a later analysis were more clonally expanded and had lower generation probabilities. In both the original and validation cohorts, the classifier was reported to diagnose cytomegalovirus status with high specificity and sensitivity. Because HLA typing was missing for some donors at each locus, association tests included only the typed subset.

Libraries were constructed by the immunoSEQ multiplex PCR assay. For the multiplex PCR, a mixture combining 60 forward primers for TCR Vbeta segments and 13 reverse primers for TCR Jbeta segments was used. Amplification of the CDR3 region of rearranged TCR beta genes was performed with a multiplex PCR assay on genomic DNA. The Illumina HiSeq System was used to sequence the amplified TCR beta libraries as 87-base-pair reads. The authors' pipeline ran thus. A later analysis counted approximately 76 million unique TCR beta chains across the 500 to 850 repertoires, and some 11 million of these chains were shared by at least two donors. Raw reads were error-corrected and collapsed into unique sequences by a nearest-neighbor algorithm in which closely related sequences were merged to remove PCR and sequencing errors. V, D and J gene segments were assigned by aligning CDR3 sequences to IMGT reference sequences. For a sequence to be retained, a match of at least six nucleotides was required to both a V gene segment and a J gene segment. Rearrangements were called productive when the CDR3 lacked stop codons and stayed in frame with V and J; all others were non-productive. CDR3 was defined by IMGT convention, running from the second conserved V-encoded cysteine to the conserved J-encoded phenylalanine. In an earlier analysis of around 570 of the donors, sequences lacking an unambiguous match to a single V gene segment were excluded. In an earlier analysis of more than 500 of the donors, a V segment was called functional when productive rearrangements were above 56.7%, and segregating when the standard deviation between donors exceeded 5%. A statistical classification framework was built for diagnosing cytomegalovirus status from the catalog of TCR beta chain sequences. A later analysis assigned V and J genes by comparing TCR nucleotide sequences with IMGT/GENE-DB human TR gene sequences. The TCRdist pipeline was used in a later analysis to assign CDR3 sequences and most-parsimonious VDJ recombination scenarios. In a later analysis, each TCR beta chain was defined by its CDR3 amino acid sequence together with its V-gene family, and reads lacking a unique V-gene family were excluded. A later analysis removed 592 highly shared, low-generation-probability nucleotide sequences to deal with suspected cross-contamination and a sequencing artifact. In a later analysis, a clonal expansion index for each public chain was calculated from normalized within-repertoire ranks of inferred template counts. Generation probabilities in a later analysis came from a VDJ recombination model fitted to out-of-frame rearrangements, and those results were checked against IGoR. Hypergeometric tests were used in a later analysis to score TCR-TCR, TCR-HLA and TCR-CMV co-occurrence, with a repertoire-size bias correction applied to the TCR pairs. False discovery rates were estimated in a later analysis by permuting HLA or CMV assignments 20 times. In a later analysis, co-occurring TCRs were grouped using DBSCAN, with TCRdist sequence similarity added in when clustering inside HLA-allele-positive subsets. For co-occurrence clustering, repertoires with fewer than 30,000 or more than 120,000 public chains were excluded, along with a handful of repertoires with anomalous nucleotide sharing. Imported from immuneACCESS, the table was reduced by TCRdb to in-frame sequences with V and J called. These copies leave out some clones; in studies compared against another copy, an unresolved V gene accounts for under half, and the cause of the remainder is not known. V and J calls plus clone size are reproduced from that table; the DNA served to infer D and trimming. The table for this sample lists approximately 150,000 clones; around two thirds of them were counted only once. The ten most abundant clones make up about 1.8% of the sample.

The cohort consisted of approximately 690 healthy bone marrow donors. At the time of sampling, all cohort members were nominally healthy, though unrecorded immune exposures were likely present. The donor tested CMV seronegative, placing the donor among the roughly 340 seronegative members of the cohort. Every donor gave a peripheral blood sample, and the peripheral blood mononuclear cells from that sample were used for TCR beta sequencing. The Qiagen DNeasy Blood Extraction Kit was used to extract genomic DNA from the blood cell samples. Of note for this clone: The antigen this receptor binds is unknown. No base-level quality is on record; no much larger clone is a single base apart.

Reading the germline V gene (reference sequence) gives CDR1 MNHEY and CDR2 SMNVEV. Here V drops 6 bases and J drops 7 bases, and the junction holds 11 bases not matched to any gene. Counted from cysteine to phenylalanine, this CDR3 has 14 amino acids. Only the CDR3 region is kept as DNA, spanning 42 bases read in frame from base 1. The chain is made from TRBV27 and TRBJ2-5, with 7 bases aligning to TRBD2. Sequenced: PBMCs. This TCR derives from a male donor in good health and CMV-seronegative. The CDR3 is CASSPGGLVGTQYF. The nucleotide sequence reads TGTGCCAGCAGCCCGGGGGGTCTAGTCGGGACCCAGTACTTC.